The 9 T cell receptor beta chains below were found in one sample sequenced in a study of molecular identifiers for immune sequencing clone quantification. TCRdb re-derived calls from the PCR reads in MiXCR, one entry per CDR3 protein. This sample has about 500,000 distinct CDR3 sequences, with about 20% found just once. Sequenced material: naive CD8+ T cells from blood, with Jurkat cell RNA spiked in. Sample subset: FACS-sorted CD8+CD4-CCR7+CD45RA+ naive T cells. The source is a human donor in good health. Some libraries in this study had Jurkat cell RNA spiked in.

This sequence joins TRBV6-2 or TRBV6-3 and TRBJ1-5; D unclear. V was trimmed by 7 bases and J by 0 bases, leaving 7 bases between them. Germline assignment: CDR1 MNHEY and CDR2 SVGEGT. The CDR3 sequence is 13 residues long. CDR3 amino acids: CASKDYSNQPQHF. The CDR3 DNA follows: TGTGCCAGCAAAGACTATAGCAATCAGCCCCAGCATTTT.

This clonotype was seen only a few times. The chain joins TRBV12-3 or TRBV12-4 to TRBJ2-7, with 8 bases aligning to TRBD1. J lost 5 bases, V lost 6 bases, and 6 bases had no gene match. The CDR3 loop spans 13 amino acids. CDR3 sequence: CASSSGQVNEQYF. DNA of the CDR3: TGTGCCAGCAGCTCGGGACAGGTTAACGAGCAGTACTTC.

This clonotype was recorded many times. CDR3 sequence: CASSAVVSGELFF. The CDR3 region has the DNA TGTGCCAGCAGCGCCGTAGTATCCGGGGAGCTGTTTTTT. V gene TRBV7-9 combines with J gene TRBJ2-2, with D unresolved. The V end was cut by 5 bases, the J end by 6 bases, with 10 bases between. The CDR3 length is 13 residues. Germline V gene data show CDR1 as SEHNR and CDR2 as FQNEAQ (reference sequence).

This clonotype has a count of ten or more. The genes are TRBV20-1 and TRBJ2-7, with a weak D call TRBD2 (5 bases). This CDR3 is built from 13 residues. Trimming pared 1 base from V and 6 bases from J, leaving 13 bases between. Germline lookup yields CDR1 DFQATT and CDR2 SNEGSKA (reference sequence). The CDR3 reads CSARVRGGFEQYF. CDR3 nucleotide sequence: TGCAGTGCTAGAGTTCGTGGAGGTTTCGAGCAGTACTTC.

In this sample, this clonotype turned up a few times. This chain connects TRBV6-2 or TRBV6-3 to TRBJ2-1; 13 bases align to TRBD2. Germline V gene data show CDR1 as MNHEY and CDR2 as SVGEGT. J was trimmed by 8 bases and V by 8 bases; bases with no gene match: 21. This CDR3 contains 19 residues. The CDR3 nucleotides are TGTGCCAGCGGCCAGACTAGCGGGGGGCAAGTTGATGCTGACCATGAGCAGTTCTTC. Encoded protein: CASGQTSGGQVDADHEQFF.

This clonotype was seen ten or more times. This chain joins TRBV7-9 and TRBJ2-5; the match to TRBD1 covers 7 bases. Germline loops: CDR1 SEHNR, CDR2 FQNEAQ (reference sequence). The CDR3 has 14 residues. The V and J ends lost 7 bases and 2 bases, in that order; junction bases with no gene match: 7. The CDR3 bases are TGTGCCAGCACCGACCAGGGACAGCAAGAGACCCAGTACTTC. This gives the protein CASTDQGQQETQYF.

This clonotype was found many times. This chain links TRBV7-2 with TRBJ2-3; D not resolved. The germline V and J ends were trimmed by 8 bases and 2 bases, with 17 bases remaining between them. CDR3 length equals 15 residues. Germline-derived CDR1 and CDR2 are SGHTA and FQGNSA. This CDR3 is CASGLLSVFTDTQYF. CDR3 DNA sequence: TGTGCCAGCGGCCTGTTATCGGTATTCACAGATACGCAGTATTTT. The full variable domain, with the rest looked up from reference TRBV7-2 and TRBJ2-3, is GAGVSQSPSNKVTEKGKDVELRCDPISGHTALYWYRQSLGQGLEFLIYFQGNSAPDKSGLPSDRFSAERTGGSVSTLTIQRTQQEDSAVYLCASGLLSVFTDTQYFGPGTRLTVL.

This clonotype was observed a few times. The J gene is TRBJ2-7, the V gene TRBV30; 8 nucleotides agree with TRBD1. The V segment lost 3 bases and the J segment 3 bases; nucleotides outside the gene matches: 4. CDR1 is GTSNPN and CDR2 is SVGIG in the germline V gene (reference sequence). The CDR3 length is 13 residues. In nucleotides, the CDR3 is TGTGCCTGGAGAGGGACAGGACGCTACGAGCAGTACTTC. Translating gives CAWRGTGRYEQYF.

The V call is TRBV20-1, the J call TRBJ1-1, with D possibly matching TRBD1 (5 bases). Germline CDR1 DFQATT, CDR2 SNEGSKA (reference sequence). V lost 5 bases and J 2 bases, leaving 12 bases between the germline ends. There are 13 residues in the CDR3. The CDR3: CSALTETNTEAFF. CDR3 sequence (DNA): TGCAGTGCTTTGACAGAGACAAACACTGAAGCTTTCTTT.